This T cell receptor (beta chain) stems from a study of T cells in Graves' hyperthyroidism and ophthalmopathy. Study in general: Initial diagnosis, before any treatment, was when peripheral blood was collected. Whole-study findings and limits: Blood also carried most thyroid clonotypes expanded above 0.001.

This clonotype appeared many times. Its antigen remains unknown. Patients were aged 18 to 65, had disease duration under 2 months, and had newly diagnosed hyperthyroidism. Germline lookup yields CDR1 LNHNV and CDR2 YYDKDF (reference sequence). The J segment lost 11 bases and the V segment lost 4 bases, leaving 8 bases of the junction unmatched. The CDR3 length is 13 residues. The investigators amplified TCR beta CDR3 regions from RNA transcripts. TCR CDR3 regions were first amplified by RT-PCR with HTBI primers. TCRdb fed the multiplex PCR reads into MiXCR, producing one record per CDR3 protein. The repertoire holds about 350,000 distinct CDR3 sequences, with 11% to 15% as singletons.

The sample was blood. The source of this sequence is a woman aged 25 to 39 with Graves' hyperthyroidism. This sequence joins TRBV15 and TRBJ2-1; 7 nucleotides match TRBD2. CDR3 DNA: TGTGCCACCAGCATCCACATAGCGGGTCAGCAGTTCTTC. Its translation: CATSIHIAGQQFF. Looking up the rest from reference TRBV15 and TRBJ2-1 gives the full variable domain: DAMVIQNPRYQVTQFGKPVTLSCSQTLNHNVMYWYQQKSSQAPKLLFHYYDKDFNNEADTPDNFQSRRPNTSFCFLDIRSPGLGDTAMYLCATSIHIAGQQFFGPGTRLTVL.